This entry features one T cell receptor (beta chain) sequence. These data are taken from a study of T-cell reconstitution after alpha-beta-depleted transplantation in children. The TCRbeta library incorporated unique molecular identifiers. TCRdb reanalysed the PCR reads using MiXCR and keeps one entry per CDR3 protein. The sample yields more than 150,000 distinct CDR3 sequences, about 6.3% seen once. Germline V gives CDR1 SGHVS, CDR2 FNYEAQ. V gave up 2 bases and J gave up 3 bases, with 13 bases separating them. This CDR3 region has 15 residues. Sequencing used PBMCs from the stem cell graft donor, obtained from the stem cell graft. The V call is TRBV7-6, the J call TRBJ1-1; tentatively, D is TRBD1 (5 bases). The receptor was derived from a human donor who donated a stem cell graft to a child with Wiskott-Aldrich syndrome. CDR3 loop: CASSLQTEFYTEAFF. For the CDR3, the DNA is TGTGCCAGCAGCTTACAGACAGAGTTTTACACTGAAGCTTTCTTT.